The 23 T cell receptor beta chains below were found in one sample sequenced in a study of blood T cell repertoires in COVID-19. The table came from immunoSEQ multiplex PCR; TCRdb's copy has only in-frame clones and leaves some out. The table records fewer than 250,000 clones, about 89% of them present only once. Sequenced sample: peripheral blood. The receptors were gathered from an older woman who had recovered from COVID-19.

This clone was counted only a few times. This chain connects TRBV19 to TRBJ1-2; 7 bases are a match to TRBD1. Germline CDR1 and CDR2: LNHDA and SQIVND (reference sequence). CDR3 size: 14 residues. Trimming cost V 4 bases and J 4 bases; bases outside gene matches: 6. The DNA of the CDR3 is TGTGCCAGTAGTACCCCCGGGACAGTCTATGGCTACACCTTC. Encoded protein: CASSTPGTVYGYTF.

This sequence joins TRBV13 and TRBJ1-2; D is perhaps TRBD1 (6 bases). This CDR3 spans 15 amino acids. V lost 0 bases to trimming and J lost 4 bases, with 12 bases between them. Germline loops: CDR1 PRHDT, CDR2 FYEKMQ (reference sequence). The CDR3 spells CASSLGDRNFYGYTF. The CDR3 DNA follows: TGTGCCAGCAGCTTAGGGGACAGAAATTTCTATGGCTACACCTTC.

The chain couples TRBV7-3 to TRBJ2-2; D might be TRBD2 (5 bases). CDR1 and CDR2 (germline): SGHTA, FQGTGA. CDR3 length equals 15 residues. With 5 bases removed from V and 6 bases from J, the gap between germline ends came to 16 bases. DNA for the CDR3: TGTGCCAGCAGCCAAGGACTGGGTTTGGCCGGGGAGCTGTTTTTT. It yields the protein CASSQGLGLAGELFF.

V is TRBV21-1 and J is TRBJ2-1; the DNA was not compared with TRBD2, the D call given in the table. TRBV21-1 represents a pseudogene. The CDR3 loop spans 18 amino acids. CDR3 DNA sequence: TGTGCCAGCAGCCAACAACTAGCGGGGGGGCGCCTCTACAATGAGCAGTTCTTC. The encoded protein is CASSQQLAGGRLYNEQFF.

The gene calls are TRBV7-2 and TRBJ2-3; 9 nucleotides match TRBD2. Germline V gene data show CDR1 as SGHTA and CDR2 as FQGNSA. The CDR3 totals 16 residues. With V trimmed by 4 bases and J by 4 bases, 9 bases remained unmatched. The CDR3 DNA follows: TGTGCCAGCAGCTCCCTGGGCGGGGGGGCGGCAGATACGCAGTATTTT. This gives the protein CASSSLGGGAADTQYF. Full variable domain (outside the CDR3, taken from reference TRBV7-2 and TRBJ2-3): GAGVSQSPSNKVTEKGKDVELRCDPISGHTALYWYRQSLGQGLEFLIYFQGNSAPDKSGLPSDRFSAERTGGSVSTLTIQRTQQEDSAVYLCASSSLGGGAADTQYFGPGTRLTVL.

This clone was counted once. The chain recombines TRBV3-1 (or the pseudogene TRBV3-2) with TRBJ1-1; 8 bases map to TRBD1. The V and J ends lost 5 bases and 4 bases, in that order; junction bases with no gene match: 6. The CDR3 sequence is 14 residues long. Per germline, CDR1 LGHDT and CDR2 YNNKEL (reference sequence). The CDR3 DNA reads TGTGCCAGCAGCTCAGGGGGCGCGGGCACTGAAGCTTTCTTT. It is translated as CASSSGGAGTEAFF.

The chain carries TRBV19 and TRBJ2-2; 8 bases fit TRBD1. CDR1 and CDR2 (germline): LNHDA, SQIVND (reference sequence). There are 14 residues in the CDR3. V lost 3 bases, J lost 6 bases, and 3 bases stayed unmatched. The CDR3 here is CASSIQGQAGELFF. The CDR3 DNA sequence: TGTGCCAGTAGTATCCAGGGACAGGCCGGGGAGCTGTTTTTT.

V usage is TRBV6-2 or TRBV6-3 and J usage is TRBJ2-5; D may be TRBD1 (5 bases). V was cut by 3 bases and J by 9 bases, with 11 bases left in between. Per the germline V gene, CDR1 is MNHEY and CDR2 is SVGEGT. The CDR3 runs 12 residues. The CDR3 spells CASSYLGQAQYF. The CDR3 DNA reads TGTGCCAGCAGTTATCTGGGGCAAGCCCAGTACTTC.

The J gene is TRBJ1-6, the V gene TRBV5-1; D not resolved. V was clipped by 0 bases and J by 0 bases, with 4 bases between them. CDR1 and CDR2 from the germline V gene are SGHRS and YFSETQ. The CDR3 has 15 residues. The CDR3 sequence: CASSLDSSYNSPLHF. Here the CDR3 DNA reads TGCGCCAGCAGCTTGGACAGCTCCTATAATTCACCCCTCCACTTT.

The chain links TRBV4-2 to TRBJ2-1, with 14 positions matching TRBD2. This CDR3 is built from 16 residues. Per the germline V gene, CDR1 is LGHNA and CDR2 is YNFKEQ. J gave up 6 bases and V 4 bases, and 5 bases lay outside the gene matches. The DNA for the CDR3 is TGTGCCAGCAGCCGACAGACTAGCGGGGGGGCCAATGAGCAGTTCTTC. This encodes CASSRQTSGGANEQFF.

The rearrangement joins TRBV6-5 to TRBJ1-5, with D possibly matching TRBD1 (6 bases). Looked up from germline, CDR1 is MNHEY and CDR2 is SVGAGI. Between the trimmed V and J ends, which lost 6 bases and 4 bases, there was a span of 13 bases. The length of the CDR3 is 14 residues. The CDR3 region is CASRTTGANQPQHF. The CDR3 DNA sequence: TGTGCCAGCAGGACGACAGGCGCTAATCAGCCCCAGCATTTT.

This rearrangement joins TRBV6-2 or TRBV6-3 to TRBJ2-7; 8 bases are a match to TRBD1. The germline CDR1 and CDR2 sequences are MNHEY and SVGEGT. CDR3 length equals 15 residues. After removal of 4 bases from V and 1 base from J, the junction contained 6 bases not matched to a gene. In nucleotides, the CDR3 is TGTGCCAGCAGTTCGTGGACAGGGAGGTCCTACGAGCAGTACTTC. It encodes CASSSWTGRSYEQYF.

The chain combines TRBV28 with TRBJ2-5; TRBD2 is a possible D gene (6 bases). This CDR3 contains 12 residues. Trimming left V 6 bases short and J 4 bases short, with 9 bases between. From germline, CDR1 is MDHEN and CDR2 SYDVKM. In DNA, the CDR3 is TGTGCCAGCAGCGGGGGTAGAGAGACCCAGTACTTC. Protein product: CASSGGRETQYF.

This clone appeared a few times. The gene calls are TRBV28 and TRBJ1-1, with 8 bases fitting TRBD1. CDR3 length: 14 amino acids. Trimming took 7 bases from V and 5 from J; bases not matched to a gene: 9. Germline CDR1 is MDHEN and CDR2 is SYDVKM. The CDR3 reads CASTPRQGATEAFF. CDR3 bases: TGTGCCAGCACTCCCCGGCAGGGGGCGACTGAAGCTTTCTTT.

The genes are TRBV19 and TRBJ1-2, with 8 bases matching TRBD1. J gave up 4 bases and V 5 bases, and 6 bases lay outside the gene matches. The CDR3 totals 14 residues. Germline assignment: CDR1 LNHDA and CDR2 SQIVND (reference sequence). The CDR3 DNA follows: TGTGCCAGTAGTGGACAGGGTGCCTTCTATGGCTACACCTTC. Its protein is CASSGQGAFYGYTF.

This clone was recorded a few times. The chain couples TRBV28 to TRBJ1-3; possible D gene TRBD1, 5 bases. CDR1 is MDHEN, CDR2 SYDVKM, per germline. V was trimmed by 7 bases and J by 4 bases, leaving 11 bases between them. The CDR3 is 13 residues long. In DNA form, the CDR3 reads TGTGCCAGCATGGCAGGGCCGGGAAACACCATATATTTT. It yields the protein CASMAGPGNTIYF.

The chain employs TRBV6-5 and TRBJ1-1; unclear D gene. The CDR3 runs 12 residues. Germline assignment: CDR1 MNHEY and CDR2 SVGAGI. V was trimmed by 7 bases and J by 3 bases, leaving 9 bases between them. This CDR3 is CASTGLYTEAFF. CDR3 sequence (DNA): TGTGCCAGCACAGGTTTGTACACTGAAGCTTTCTTT.

This clone was counted between two and nine times. The gene calls are TRBV3-1 (or the pseudogene TRBV3-2) and TRBJ1-2; D unresolved. Trimming pared 0 bases from V and 7 bases from J, leaving 12 bases between. The CDR3 has 14 amino acids. The germline CDR1 and CDR2 sequences are LGHDT and YNNKEL (reference sequence). The CDR3 region is CASSQDWRDGGYTF. CDR3 DNA: TGTGCCAGCAGCCAAGATTGGAGGGATGGTGGCTACACCTTC.

This sequence joins TRBV7-9 and TRBJ1-5, with D tentatively TRBD1 (6 bases). V was clipped by 6 bases and J by 8 bases, with 11 bases between them. This CDR3 contains 12 residues. CDR1 is SEHNR, CDR2 FQNEAQ, per germline (reference sequence). The CDR3 loop reads CASSSQGKPQHF. DNA for the CDR3: TGTGCCAGCAGTTCGCAGGGGAAGCCCCAGCATTTT. Full variable domain (rest looked up from reference TRBV7-9 and TRBJ1-5): DTGVSQNPRHKITKRGQNVTFRCDPISEHNRLYWYRQTLGQGPEFLTYFQNEAQLEKSRLLSDRFSAERPKGSFSTLEIQRTEQGDSAMYLCASSSQGKPQHFGDGTRLSIL.

The chain is built from TRBV15 and TRBJ2-2; D gene unclear. Trimming shortened V by 0 bases and J by 6 bases, and 8 bases separated the two germline ends. Germline-derived CDR1 and CDR2 are LNHNV and YYDKDF (reference sequence). The length of the CDR3 is 14 residues. The CDR3 here is CATSRDELPGELFF. Here the CDR3 DNA reads TGTGCCACCAGCAGAGATGAACTTCCCGGGGAGCTGTTTTTT.

J is TRBJ1-3 and V is TRBV28; the D is unclear. V was shortened by 2 bases and J by 0 bases, with 11 bases between the two germline ends. The CDR3 runs to 16 residues. The germline V gene encodes CDR1 MDHEN and CDR2 SYDVKM. Here the CDR3 reads CASSLGPTNSGNTIYF. The CDR3 nucleotides read TGTGCCAGCAGTTTAGGGCCTACCAACTCTGGAAACACCATATATTTT.

V gene TRBV3-1 (or the pseudogene TRBV3-2) combines with J gene TRBJ2-3; D might be TRBD2 (5 bases). Between the trimmed V and J ends, which lost 4 bases and 5 bases, there was a span of 7 bases. Germline V lookup: CDR1 LGHDT, CDR2 YNNKEL (reference sequence). This CDR3 is built from 12 residues. CDR3 amino acids: CASSPDLDTQYF. The CDR3 nucleotides read TGTGCCAGCAGCCCGGACTTAGATACGCAGTATTTT.

The chain couples TRBV2 to TRBJ2-3; D unclear. The CDR3 covers 13 residues. V dropped 3 bases and J dropped 1 base, with 5 bases sitting between them. The germline CDR1 and CDR2 sequences are SNHLY and FYNNEI. CDR3 loop: CASSEARTDTQYF. CDR3 coding DNA: TGTGCCAGCAGTGAGGCTCGCACAGATACGCAGTATTTT.